Below are 4 T cell receptor beta chains sequenced from a single sample in a study of blood T cell repertoires in COVID-19. Only in-frame clones appear in the TCRdb table, and some are missing; sequencing was by immunoSEQ multiplex PCR. The sample includes some 110,000 clones, approximately 86% seen only once; the top ten take under 5%. Sequencing was carried out using peripheral blood. Receptors originate from a man aged 35 to 55 with acute or convalescent COVID-19.

This rearrangement joins TRBV7-8 to TRBJ2-1; 9 nucleotides align to TRBD2. The CDR3 has 14 amino acids. The V gene's germline CDR1 is SGHVS and CDR2 FQNEAQ. Unmatched junction bases numbered 3, after V lost 1 base and J lost 8 bases. The chain's CDR3 is CASSLGTSVYEQFF. In DNA form, the CDR3 reads TGTGCCAGCAGCTTAGGGACTAGCGTTTATGAGCAGTTCTTC.

The chain recombines TRBV5-1 with TRBJ2-1, with 8 bases identical to TRBD1. After removal of 3 bases from V and 15 bases from J, the junction contained 8 bases not matched to a gene. The CDR3 is 12 residues long. Germline V gives CDR1 SGHRS, CDR2 YFSETQ. The CDR3: CASSSTGGPVFF. CDR3 bases: TGCGCCAGCAGCTCCACAGGGGGGCCAGTGTTCTTC.

This rearrangement joins TRBV2 to TRBJ1-1; possible D gene TRBD1, 6 bases. CDR3 length: 14 residues. V lost 7 bases, J lost 6 bases, and 18 bases lay in between. CDR1 and CDR2 (germline): SNHLY, FYNNEI. CDR3 sequence reads: CASKGRGTSSEAFF. The CDR3, as DNA: TGTGCCAGCAAGGGGAGGGGGACCTCCTCTGAAGCTTTCTTT.

This clone came up once. The chain combines TRBV11-2 with TRBJ2-1; D is unclear. The V gene lost 3 bases and the J gene lost 6 bases, with 6 bases spanning the gap. CDR1 is SGHAT and CDR2 is FQNNGV in the germline V gene. The CDR3 loop spans 12 amino acids. CDR3 sequence reads: CASSFLSNEQFF. The DNA of the CDR3 is TGTGCCAGCAGCTTTCTTTCCAATGAGCAGTTCTTC.